The rows below give T cell receptor beta chains drawn from one sample of a study of T cell responses to AZD1222 COVID-19 vaccine. Assay: immunoSEQ multiplex PCR; the TCRdb copy retains only in-frame clones and omits some. The table includes tens of thousands of clones, approximately 79% detected once. The sample here was peripheral blood, taken on day 0 of MenACWY control vaccination. The source of these receptors is an adult in good health. Both conserved end residues are part of each CDR3. Each record gives: J gene, D gene, V gene, clone size, CDR3 DNA, CDR3 protein. A D gene is named only where the DNA matches it firmly. Some rows mark clone size as missing; the rest say once, few, many or name a class of expanded clone.

TRBJ1-5,-,TRBV28,-,TGTGCCAGCAAAATCGGACGGGAGGGTCAGCCCCAGCATTTT,CASKIGREGQPQHF
TRBJ1-1,-,TRBV5-8,-,TGTGCCAGCAGCCCAGGGGTGGGCACTGAAGCTTTCTTT,CASSPGVGTEAFF
TRBJ1-1,-,TRBV9,-,TGTGCCAGCACCTCTTGGCAGGGCCCATCTGAAGCTTTCTTT,CASTSWQGPSEAFF
TRBJ2-3,TRBD1,TRBV6-5,-,TGTGCCAGCAGTCCCCAGGGGGCGAGTGCAGATACGCAGTATTTT,CASSPQGASADTQYF
TRBJ1-2,TRBD1,TRBV15,-,TGTGCCACCAGCCTACGCCGACAGGGACACTATGGCTACACCTTC,CATSLRRQGHYGYTF
TRBJ2-1,-,TRBV24-1,-,TGTGCCACCAGTGACCCGACACCAAGCGGGCTAAATGAGCAGTTCTTC,CATSDPTPSGLNEQFF
TRBJ2-1,TRBD2,TRBV4-1,once,TGCGCCAGCAGCCCTATACAGTTCGGGACTAGCGGGCGCCACAATGAGCAGTTCTTC,CASSPIQFGTSGRHNEQFF
TRBJ2-2,-,TRBV5-1,once,TGCGCCAGCAGCTTGGAAGGCGCCGGGGAGCTGTTTTTT,CASSLEGAGELFF
TRBJ1-2,-,TRBV29-1,-,TGCAGCGTTGTGGACCAAAGCTATAAGGGCGGCTACACCTTC,CSVVDQSYKGGYTF
TRBJ1-1,TRBD1,TRBV6-5,few,TGTGCCAGCAGGTACCAGGGGGGCACTGAAGCTTTCTTT,CASRYQGGTEAFF
TRBJ2-5,-,TRBV19,-,TGTGCCAGTAGTACCCTCGGGGAGACCCAGTACTTC,CASSTLGETQYF
TRBJ2-1,TRBD2,TRBV15,once,TGTGCCACCAGCAGAGCCGGGAGGAGCTACAATGAGCAGTTCTTC,CATSRAGRSYNEQFF
TRBJ1-1,-,TRBV7-6,-,TGTGCCAGCAGCTTAGAGACTTACACTGAAGCTTTCTTT,CASSLETYTEAFF
TRBJ1-2,-,TRBV5-6,few,TGTGCCAGCAGCTCGGGCCTTTTTTTGGTTTATGGCTACACCTTC,CASSSGLFLVYGYTF
TRBJ1-5,-,TRBV30,few,TGTGCCTGGAGTGTACGGGGGAGGTACGGACGCAATCAGCCCCAGCATTTT,CAWSVRGRYGRNQPQHF
TRBJ1-2,-,TRBV12-3/TRBV12-4,-,TGTGCCAGCACCCGGACAGCCTATGGCTACACCTTC,CASTRTAYGYTF
TRBJ2-5,TRBD1,TRBV4-1,once,TGCGCCAGCAGCCGCGGACAGGGATCATACCAAGAGACCCAGTACTTC,CASSRGQGSYQETQYF
TRBJ2-7,-,TRBV14,-,TGTGCCAGCAGCCAAGGCTACGGAGGTATGCAGTACTTC,CASSQGYGGMQYF
TRBJ1-1,TRBD1,TRBV7-2,few,TGTGCCAGCAGCCCGGAGACAGGGGCCACTCAAGCTTTCTTT,CASSPETGATQAFF
TRBJ2-2,-,TRBV30,-,TGTGCCTGGCGGGGTCCGAACACCGGGGAGCTGTTTTTT,CAWRGPNTGELFF
TRBJ2-7,TRBD1,TRBV5-1,-,TGCGCCAGCAGCCCCGGGGACAGTTCCCGGCCACTGGAGTACTTC,CASSPGDSSRPLEYF
TRBJ2-1,TRBD2,TRBV6-5,-,TGTGCCAGCAGTCATAGCGGGAGGGCCTACAATGAGCAGTTCTTC,CASSHSGRAYNEQFF
TRBJ1-4,-,TRBV2,-,TGTGCCAGCCGTGGGGGGCTCAATGAAAAACTGTTTTTT,CASRGGLNEKLFF
TRBJ1-1,-,TRBV6-5,-,TGTGCCAGCATAAAGGGTTCTGAAGCTTTCTTT,CASIKGSEAFF
TRBJ2-3,-,TRBV2,-,TGTGCCAGCAGTGGATGGTACGGCACAGATACGCAGTATTTT,CASSGWYGTDTQYF
TRBJ1-5,TRBD1,TRBV19,-,TGTGCCAGTAGTTCCGGGGACAGGGGACGTAGCAATCAGCCCCAGCATTTT,CASSSGDRGRSNQPQHF
TRBJ2-3,-,TRBV2,-,TGTGCCAGCAGTGAACAGCAGGGGAGGGATACGCAGTATTTT,CASSEQQGRDTQYF
TRBJ2-3,TRBD1,TRBV3-1/TRBV3-2,few,TGTGCCAGCAGCACCCGGACAGGGGGTCCCACAGATACGCAGTATTTT,CASSTRTGGPTDTQYF
TRBJ1-2,-,TRBV7-9,few,TGTGCCAGCAGCTCCGGAGGCACTAAGGTTAACTATGGCTACACCTTC,CASSSGGTKVNYGYTF
TRBJ2-3,-,TRBV5-1,-,TGCGCCAGCAGCTTGGAGAGTAGACGGAAGGGGGCAGATACGCAGTATTTT,CASSLESRRKGADTQYF
TRBJ1-5,-,TRBV6-5,-,TGTGCCAGCAGGCAAACAGCGTCTCCCCAGCATTTT,CASRQTASPQHF
TRBJ2-2,-,TRBV4-1,-,TGCGCCAGCAGCCAAGATGGACGGCTGAGCACCGGGGAGCTGTTTTTT,CASSQDGRLSTGELFF
TRBJ1-5,-,TRBV2,-,TGTGCCAGCAGTGATAGAGGGGGAGGACAGTTCAATCAGCCCCAGCATTTT,CASSDRGGGQFNQPQHF
TRBJ2-4,-,TRBV6-5,-,TGTGCCAGCAGTTACTCGCGGGGAGCCAAAAACATTCAGTACTTC,CASSYSRGAKNIQYF
TRBJ1-5,-,TRBV19,-,TGTGCCAGTAAACTCCGACAGAGCTTCAATAGCAATCAGCCCCAGCATTTT,CASKLRQSFNSNQPQHF
TRBJ2-1,TRBD2,TRBV19,-,TGTGCCAGTAGTTTACTAGCGGGAGGGTACAATGAGCAGTTCTTC,CASSLLAGGYNEQFF
TRBJ2-1,TRBD2,TRBV24-1,-,TGTGCCACCAGTAGTTTTGAGACTAGCGGGAGGTCCTCCTACAATGAGCAGTTCTTC,CATSSFETSGRSSYNEQFF
TRBJ2-7,-,TRBV3-1/TRBV3-2,-,TGTGCCAGCAGCCAAGGGAGGGGGGCCTACGAGCAGTACTTC,CASSQGRGAYEQYF
TRBJ1-2,TRBD1,TRBV29-1,-,TGCAGCGTTGAAGACCAGGGGGCGGGCGGCTACACCTTC,CSVEDQGAGGYTF
TRBJ1-2,-,TRBV28,-,TGTGCCAGCAGCTTGGGGGGCGGAACTTATGGCTACACCTTC,CASSLGGGTYGYTF
TRBJ2-5,TRBD2,TRBV7-6,once,TGTGCCAGCAGCTTATCGGCGGGAGGAGAGACCCAGTACTTC,CASSLSAGGETQYF
TRBJ1-1,-,TRBV9,-,TGTGCCAGCAGCGTAGGTCAGATGAACACTGAAGCTTTCTTT,CASSVGQMNTEAFF
TRBJ1-1,-,TRBV7-9,-,TGTGCCAGCAGCCCTGGCCAGAACACTGAAGCTTTCTTT,CASSPGQNTEAFF
TRBJ2-7,-,TRBV7-9,-,TGTGCCAGCAGCTCTTTAGCAGTCAGCTCCTACGAGCAGTACTTC,CASSSLAVSSYEQYF
TRBJ1-2,-,TRBV28,-,TGTGCCAGCAGTTTGTTAAACAGCCTGGCCGGCTACACCTTC,CASSLLNSLAGYTF
TRBJ1-2,-,TRBV28,-,TGTGCCAGCAGGGGAGCCGTTAACTATGGCTACACCTTC,CASRGAVNYGYTF
TRBJ2-5,TRBD2,TRBV7-8,few,TGTGCCAGCAGCCTAAAAGGGACTAGCGGGGGGGCGCGGGAGACCCAGTACTTC,CASSLKGTSGGARETQYF
TRBJ1-2,TRBD1,TRBV2,-,TGTGCCAGCAGTGCGGACAGGGCTCAGGATGGCTACACCTTC,CASSADRAQDGYTF
TRBJ1-1,-,TRBV19,-,TGTGCCAGTAGTGGTCCGGTCAGGGTGACGAACACTGAAGCTTTCTTT,CASSGPVRVTNTEAFF
TRBJ2-4,TRBD2,TRBV7-8,-,TGTGCCAGCAGCTTAGCAATCGTGACTAGCGGGGGGGCCAAAAACATTCAGTACTTC,CASSLAIVTSGGAKNIQYF
TRBJ1-6,-,TRBV6-5,-,TGTGCCAGCAGAATACTAAGCGCGTCACCCCTCCACTTT,CASRILSASPLHF
TRBJ1-2,TRBD1,TRBV5-1,-,TGCGCCAGCAGCACCGGGACAGGGAACTATGGCTACACCTTC,CASSTGTGNYGYTF
TRBJ1-5,-,TRBV10-3,once,TGTGCCATCAGTGAGTCGAGTCTCCTTGGGGGGGCGGTTCAGCCCCAGCATTTT,CAISESSLLGGAVQPQHF
TRBJ2-5,-,TRBV28,-,TGTGCCAGCAGTTTATTCCCGGGGCTTCTAGGTCGAGAGACCCAGTACTTC,CASSLFPGLLGRETQYF
TRBJ1-1,TRBD1,TRBV5-4,-,TGTGCCAGCAGCTTACTGGACAGGGAGGAAACTGAAGCTTTCTTT,CASSLLDREETEAFF
TRBJ2-1,TRBD2,TRBV7-8,-,TGTGCCAGCAGCTTACTAGCGGGAGTTATAAATGAGCAGTTCTTC,CASSLLAGVINEQFF